This TCR beta chain was profiled in a study of OX40 agonist ivuxolimab in advanced cancers. Study-level background: Patients undergoing dose escalation presented with hepatocellular carcinoma, melanoma, renal cell or head and neck cancer. Those enrolled were approximately 87% male, with a mean age of around 60 years and ages from 23 to 79. Anti-PD-1, anti-PD-L1 or anti-CTLA-4 therapy given earlier was allowed, and 35% to 50% had some.

J lost 3 bases, V lost 5 bases, and 4 bases had no gene match. This CDR3 is built from 14 residues. CDR1 is MNHEY and CDR2 is SMNVEV in the germline V gene (reference sequence). TCRdb keeps only in-frame clones here, not all; method: immunoSEQ multiplex PCR. The sample has approximately 62,000 clones, more than 85% seen once; the top ten hold over 10%. In the case of this clone: What it binds is unknown.

Regarding the study as a whole: On average, CD8+ T cells had more expanded clones than CD4+.

This material consisted of CD4+ or CD8+ T cells sorted from blood, taken in a trial of the OX40 agonist ivuxolimab. The receptor was isolated from an adult with an advanced solid tumor such as melanoma, head and neck, liver or kidney cancer. J is TRBJ2-7 and V is TRBV27; 10 bases are a match to TRBD2. Here the CDR3 reads CASSPSSGSYEQYF. The CDR3 DNA is TGTGCCAGCAGTCCATCTAGCGGGAGCTACGAGCAGTACTTC.